A selection of T cell receptor beta chains follows, all from one sample in a study of graft-versus-host responses after intestinal transplantation. Sequencing used immunoSEQ multiplex PCR; TCRdb keeps in-frame clones, though not all of them. Of about 92,000 clones listed, around 90% are singletons. No cognate antigen is known for these TCRs. Sequenced material: unstimulated CD8+ T cells sorted from spleen or lymph node cells, taken before intestinal transplant. All receptors derive from a human donor who received an intestinal transplant. Each CDR3 is given with its conserved first and last residue. Fields, in order: D gene, clone size, V gene, J gene, CDR3 protein, CDR3 DNA. The D gene is left open where the match is weak. Not every row has a clone size; where given, it reads once, few, many or a size class.

-	-	TRBV7-9	TRBJ2-7	CASSLEWQGSYEQYF	TGTGCCAGCAGCTTAGAATGGCAGGGCTCCTACGAGCAGTACTTC
TRBD1	few	TRBV6-6	TRBJ1-4	CASSYPGTGNEKLFF	TGTGCCAGCAGTTACCCAGGGACAGGGAATGAAAAACTGTTTTTT
-	-	TRBV5-1	TRBJ2-7	CASSLGGPGEQYF	TGCGCCAGCAGCTTGGGGGGCCCAGGCGAGCAGTACTTC
TRBD2	-	TRBV7-9	TRBJ2-2	CASSFYSGRTGELFF	TGTGCCAGCAGCTTTTATAGCGGGAGAACCGGGGAGCTGTTTTTT
-	-	TRBV15	TRBJ2-1	CATSFRRVGDEQFF	TGTGCCACCAGCTTCCGGAGGGTGGGCGATGAGCAGTTCTTC
-	-	TRBV19	TRBJ2-1	CASSWGGNYNEQFF	TGTGCCAGTAGTTGGGGAGGTAATTACAATGAGCAGTTCTTC
-	few	TRBV9	TRBJ2-5	CASSNGETQYF	TGTGCCAGCAGCAACGGGGAGACCCAGTACTTC
-	-	TRBV15	TRBJ2-2	CATSRAGDITGELFF	TGTGCCACCAGCAGAGCAGGGGACATCACCGGGGAGCTGTTTTTT
TRBD1	-	TRBV5-1	TRBJ1-2	CASSSGQGPYGYTF	TGCGCCAGCAGCTCGGGACAGGGCCCCTATGGCTACACCTTC
-	-	TRBV29-1	TRBJ1-1	CSPAMGNRGEAFF	TGCAGCCCGGCTATGGGTAACAGAGGCGAAGCTTTCTTT
-	-	TRBV28	TRBJ1-2	CASTFWSGVYGYTF	TGTGCCAGCACCTTTTGGTCAGGGGTCTATGGCTACACCTTC
TRBD1	-	TRBV7-9	TRBJ2-1	CASSPTGTGYLSSYNEQFF	TGTGCCAGCAGCCCTACCGGGACAGGGTACCTTAGCTCCTACAATGAGCAGTTCTTC
-	-	TRBV5-6	TRBJ2-2	CASSLGSGELFF	TGTGCCAGCAGCTTGGGCAGCGGGGAGCTGTTTTTT
-	-	TRBV11-1	TRBJ2-7	CASSPGTRGYEQYF	TGTGCCAGCAGCCCAGGGACGAGAGGGTACGAGCAGTACTTC
TRBD1	once	TRBV7-3	TRBJ2-5	CASSLYGQGVGETQYF	TGTGCCAGCAGCTTATATGGACAGGGGGTCGGAGAGACCCAGTACTTC
-	once	TRBV7-9	TRBJ2-7	CASTPGAVHEQYF	TGTGCCAGCACCCCAGGTGCGGTCCACGAGCAGTACTTC
-	-	TRBV6-1	TRBJ2-3	CASSEGADTQYF	TGTGCCAGCAGTGAAGGTGCAGATACGCAGTATTTT